A selection of T cell receptor beta chains follows, all from one sample in a study of blood T cells in healthy people across ages. TCRdb reprocessed the 5' RACE reads via MiXCR and lists one record per CDR3 protein. The sample lists almost 800,000 distinct CDR3 sequences; about 62% were seen once. Sequencing was done on a sample of blood. The receptors were gathered from a man aged 25 to 40 in good health. The CDR3 runs from the conserved cysteine through the conserved F or W. Fields, in order: clone size, V gene, D gene, CDR3 length, CDR3 protein. A D gene is named only where the DNA matches it firmly. A row's size may be missing; if present it is once, few, many or a size class.

size: NA
V: TRBV7-9
D: NA
length: 15
CDR3: CASQNPDGRNYGYIF

size: few
V: TRBV20-1
D: TRBD1
length: 15
CDR3: CSARDLDRGNSPLHF

size: NA
V: TRBV11-2
D: NA
length: 14
CDR3: CASSRDRTTDTQYF

size: NA
V: TRBV21-1
D: NA
length: 13
CDR3: CATHGISSYEQYF

size: NA
V: TRBV7-2
D: NA
length: 13
CDR3: CASSLFLVYEQYF

size: NA
V: TRBV3-1
D: NA
length: 13
CDR3: CASMTAGSYEQYF

size: few
V: TRBV5-1
D: NA
length: 17
CDR3: CASSNGVRGLSYNEQFF

size: few
V: TRBV7-2
D: NA
length: 14
CDR3: CASSSRERLYEQYF

size: NA
V: TRBV12-3/TRBV12-4
D: NA
length: 14
CDR3: CASSYSGLTDTQYF

size: NA
V: TRBV6-5
D: NA
length: 15
CDR3: CASSPRRATNEKLFF

size: NA
V: TRBV29-1
D: TRBD2
length: 14
CDR3: CSVVGSGGGETQYF

size: NA
V: TRBV20-1
D: NA
length: 15
CDR3: CSARPGTYRDNEQYF

size: NA
V: TRBV6-5
D: TRBD2
length: 12
CDR3: CASSGREYEQYF

size: NA
V: TRBV27
D: TRBD2
length: 18
CDR3: CASSFLRSGLAGGNEQFF

size: NA
V: TRBV15
D: NA
length: 16
CDR3: CATSRDLAPMVGGYTF

size: once
V: TRBV30
D: NA
length: 12
CDR3: CAWSEVLYGYTF

size: NA
V: TRBV29-1
D: NA
length: 13
CDR3: CSVGQGSFYEQYF

size: NA
V: TRBV20-1
D: NA
length: 13
CDR3: CSARTQGRDGYTF

size: NA
V: TRBV10-3
D: NA
length: 15
CDR3: CAISGSSADQETQYF

size: NA
V: TRBV20-1
D: NA
length: 13
CDR3: CSAIGLRYQPQHF

size: NA
V: TRBV11-2
D: TRBD1
length: 17
CDR3: CASSSISRGQGLGGYTF

size: NA
V: TRBV12-3/TRBV12-4
D: NA
length: 13
CDR3: CASSPVGYRGYTF

size: few
V: TRBV11-2
D: NA
length: 15
CDR3: CASSLLVQPNSPLHF

size: NA
V: TRBV5-1
D: TRBD1
length: 14
CDR3: CASSLEGGGSPLHF

size: NA
V: TRBV3-1
D: NA
length: 13
CDR3: CASSQAMDYEQYF

size: NA
V: TRBV4-1
D: NA
length: 15
CDR3: CASSQVSGVNQPQHF

size: NA
V: TRBV9
D: NA
length: 14
CDR3: CASNNDGSNYEQYF

size: NA
V: TRBV6-4
D: NA
length: 15
CDR3: CASSESGGNIDTQYF

size: NA
V: TRBV20-1
D: TRBD1
length: 13
CDR3: CSARGDRDYEQYF

size: NA
V: TRBV20-1
D: NA
length: 11
CDR3: CSARDTYEQFF

size: NA
V: TRBV10-3
D: TRBD2
length: 14
CDR3: CAISEGLAVNEQFF

size: NA
V: TRBV5-4
D: NA
length: 15
CDR3: CASSWSGEDYNEQYF

size: NA
V: TRBV4-2
D: NA
length: 14
CDR3: CASSQEGGIEKLFF

size: NA
V: TRBV7-2
D: NA
length: 15
CDR3: CASSLANRGTGELFF

size: NA
V: TRBV7-2
D: NA
length: 16
CDR3: CASSLQGTPATDTQYF

size: NA
V: TRBV7-8
D: TRBD1
length: 16
CDR3: CASSSTGGIDTDTQYF

size: NA
V: TRBV11-2
D: NA
length: 17
CDR3: CASSFRRQLSGANVLTF

size: NA
V: TRBV29-1
D: TRBD1
length: 11
CDR3: CSVETGVGYTF

size: few
V: TRBV7-6
D: NA
length: 14
CDR3: CASSPGDADYGYTF

size: few
V: TRBV18
D: NA
length: 14
CDR3: CASSPGGDNEKLFF

size: NA
V: TRBV21-1
D: NA
length: 16
CDR3: CASSPSAGGGQETQYF

size: NA
V: TRBV20-1
D: NA
length: 14
CDR3: CSAKRGGSVDTQYF

size: NA
V: TRBV7-3
D: TRBD2
length: 19
CDR3: CASSSVPPRGLAGLDEQFF

size: NA
V: TRBV29-1
D: NA
length: 12
CDR3: CSVVWGRDTQYF

size: NA
V: TRBV10-3
D: TRBD1
length: 15
CDR3: CAISERGQIYNEQFF

size: few
V: TRBV6-2/TRBV6-3
D: NA
length: 16
CDR3: CASSPANLGGGNEQFF

size: NA
V: TRBV30
D: NA
length: 12
CDR3: CAGSTQTDTQYF

size: NA
V: TRBV10-3
D: TRBD1
length: 14
CDR3: CAIRDGQGYTEAFF

size: NA
V: TRBV10-3
D: NA
length: 16
CDR3: CAISDPGRDSNQPQHF

size: NA
V: TRBV6-2/TRBV6-3
D: NA
length: 14
CDR3: CASSSVDNPMPQHF

size: few
V: TRBV4-3
D: NA
length: 15
CDR3: CASSQEQGLNYGYTF

size: few
V: TRBV20-1
D: NA
length: 13
CDR3: CSSSHPVRYEQYF

size: NA
V: TRBV7-9
D: NA
length: 13
CDR3: CASSRGGTDAQYF

size: few
V: TRBV12-3/TRBV12-4
D: NA
length: 15
CDR3: CASSLGGPLNYGYTF